The clone carrying this TCR beta chain was counted many times. From germline, CDR1 is DFQATT and CDR2 SNEGSKA (reference sequence). This CDR3 has 16 amino acids. The trim removed 4 bases at V and 2 bases at J, leaving 8 bases unmatched. This entry is derived from a study of T-cell reconstitution after alpha-beta-depleted transplantation in children. Unique molecular identifiers tagged the TCRbeta library. TCRdb reprocessed the PCR reads via MiXCR and lists one record per CDR3 protein. This sample has under 20,000 distinct CDR3 sequences, with roughly 13% found just once. This TCR was recovered from a female patient aged 2-10 years who had a stem cell transplant for congenital amegakaryocytic thrombocytopenia, so the T cells may come from the graft donor. The source material was PBMCs, mostly from graft donor cells, sampled 60 days after TCRalphabeta/CD19-depleted stem cell transplant. This rearrangement joins TRBV20-1 to TRBJ2-3, with 11 bases identical to TRBD2. The CDR3 here is CSAMVLAGDYTDTQYF. In nucleotides, the CDR3 is TGCAGTGCTATGGTACTAGCGGGAGATTACACAGATACGCAGTATTTT.